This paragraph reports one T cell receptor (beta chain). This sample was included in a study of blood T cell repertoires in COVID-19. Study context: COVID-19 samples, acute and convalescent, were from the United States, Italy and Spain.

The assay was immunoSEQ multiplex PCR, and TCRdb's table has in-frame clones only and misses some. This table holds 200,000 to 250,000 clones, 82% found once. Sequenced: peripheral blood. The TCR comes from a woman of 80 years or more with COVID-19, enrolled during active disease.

The CDR3 DNA reads TGTGCCAGCAAAGGGGTGGCGGGAGTAGCCAATGAGCAGTTCTTC. It codes for CASKGVAGVANEQFF. The chain uses TRBV6-5 and TRBJ2-1; 7 bases map to TRBD2. Trimming at V came to 7 bases and at J to 6 bases, leaving 12 bases not matched to a gene. This CDR3 has 15 amino acids. Per germline, CDR1 MNHEY and CDR2 SVGAGI.